This T cell receptor beta chain came from a study of T cells in localized non-small cell lung cancer. CDR1 SGHNT and CDR2 YENEEA come from the germline V gene. The V gene lost 5 bases and the J gene lost 12 bases, with 20 bases spanning the gap. CDR3 size: 14 residues. Libraries were prepared by immunoSEQ multiplex PCR; TCRdb keeps only in-frame clonotypes and omits some of them. This sample carries 20,000 to 30,000 clones, more than 85% of them seen once, and the ten largest clones take about 31%. Regarding the study as a whole: Paired adjacent lung recovered a median about 60 of the top 100 tumor clones. Overall survival was longer when the density of T cells in the blood was higher.

Turning to this clone: What it recognizes is unknown.

The sample consisted of peripheral blood, taken before any cancer treatment. This rearrangement joins TRBV11-3 to TRBJ2-1; perhaps TRBD2 as D (6 bases). This TCR came from a male donor older than 55 with stage I squamous cell lung carcinoma. CDR3 loop: CASSSPLGRLGQFF. The CDR3 DNA follows: TGTGCCAGCAGCAGCCCTTTAGGGAGGTTGGGGCAGTTCTTC.